This T cell receptor beta chain comes out of a study of T cells in Graves' hyperthyroidism and ophthalmopathy. Findings and limits, study-wide: Separating ophthalmopathy from stable hyperthyroidism was achieved by a 13 V-J model.

It was RNA transcripts that yielded the amplified TCR beta CDR3 regions. TCR CDR3 underwent first-round RT-PCR with the HTBI primer set. Each CDR3 protein is one row after TCRdb ran MiXCR on the multiplex PCR reads. The data hold 400,000 to 550,000 distinct CDR3 sequences, with around 15% observed a single time. As regards this clonotype: Its antigen remains unidentified. This may arise from a read error, as a much more abundant clone is one base away.

Exclusion followed for patients with uncontrolled infection, other autoimmune disease, pregnancy or lactation. Diagnostic decisions used clinical symptoms, serum thyroxine and TRAb, thyroid ultrasound and orbital computed tomography. The V and J ends lost 7 bases and 7 bases respectively, with 16 bases between them. The CDR3 runs 13 residues. Germline values: CDR1 GTSNPN, CDR2 SVGIG (reference sequence). This receptor was identified in a woman aged 18-29 years with Graves' hyperthyroidism. The sequenced material came from blood. The rearrangement uses TRBV30 and TRBJ1-4; the D gene is possibly TRBD1 (6 bases). This CDR3 reads CASLTGLPEKLFF. The CDR3 coding sequence is TGTGCCTCTTTGACAGGTCTCCCTGAAAAACTGTTTTTT.